This is a list of T cell receptor beta chains from one sample in a study of T cells in Graves' hyperthyroidism and ophthalmopathy. TCRdb recomputed calls from the multiplex PCR reads with MiXCR, one row per CDR3 protein. Here the sample spans around 200,000 distinct CDR3 sequences, approximately 16% being singletons. Sequenced material: blood. These receptors originate from a man in his forties with Graves' hyperthyroidism. Each CDR3 is given with its conserved first and last residue. Fields, in order: V gene, J gene, D gene, clone size, CDR3 protein, CDR3 DNA. A D gene is named only where the DNA matches it firmly. For some rows the clone size is stated as once, few or many, or as a class when expanded; others skip it.

V gene: TRBV18; J gene: TRBJ2-7; D gene: -; clone size: many; CDR3 protein: CASSPGAHEQYF; CDR3 DNA: TGTGCCAGCTCACCCGGCGCCCACGAGCAGTACTTC
V gene: TRBV10-3; J gene: TRBJ1-6; D gene: -; clone size: few; CDR3 protein: CAISEGEGNSPLHF; CDR3 DNA: TGTGCCATCAGTGAAGGTGAGGGGAATTCACCCCTCCACTTT
V gene: TRBV28; J gene: TRBJ2-4; D gene: -; clone size: many; CDR3 protein: CASSLHDRTLAKNIQYF; CDR3 DNA: TGTGCCAGCAGTTTACACGACAGGACTCTAGCCAAAAACATTCAGTACTTC
V gene: TRBV5-1; J gene: TRBJ1-3; D gene: TRBD1; clone size: -; CDR3 protein: CASSLETGQSGNTIYF; CDR3 DNA: TGCGCCAGCAGCTTGGAGACAGGGCAGTCTGGAAACACCATATATTTT
V gene: TRBV7-8; J gene: TRBJ1-2; D gene: TRBD1; clone size: few; CDR3 protein: CASRPRGPLAGYTF; CDR3 DNA: TGTGCCAGCAGACCCAGGGGGCCTTTGGCGGGCTACACCTTC
V gene: TRBV7-2; J gene: TRBJ2-5; D gene: -; clone size: many; CDR3 protein: CASSYAIGVQETQYF; CDR3 DNA: TGTGCCAGCAGCTACGCAATAGGGGTCCAAGAGACCCAGTACTTC
V gene: TRBV20-1; J gene: TRBJ2-1; D gene: TRBD2; clone size: few; CDR3 protein: CSARHPAGGGSYNEQFF; CDR3 DNA: TGCAGTGCTAGACACCCCGCTGGGGGGGGGTCCTACAATGAGCAGTTCTTC
V gene: TRBV15; J gene: TRBJ2-5; D gene: TRBD1; clone size: many; CDR3 protein: CATSTDRGEAETQYF; CDR3 DNA: TGTGCCACCAGCACAGACAGGGGCGAAGCAGAGACCCAGTACTTC
V gene: TRBV18; J gene: TRBJ1-5; D gene: -; clone size: many; CDR3 protein: CASSRDAGSNQPQHF; CDR3 DNA: TGTGCCAGCTCAAGGGACGCGGGCAGCAATCAGCCCCAGCATTTT
V gene: TRBV6-1; J gene: TRBJ2-5; D gene: -; clone size: many; CDR3 protein: CATGRIQETQYF; CDR3 DNA: TGTGCCACAGGGAGAATCCAAGAGACCCAGTACTTC
V gene: TRBV7-2; J gene: TRBJ2-7; D gene: -; clone size: -; CDR3 protein: CASSRTGAGPYEQYF; CDR3 DNA: TGTGCCAGCAGCAGGACGGGGGCGGGACCCTACGAGCAGTACTTC
V gene: TRBV6-1; J gene: TRBJ2-2; D gene: -; clone size: many; CDR3 protein: CASRPSGAAGELFF; CDR3 DNA: TGTGCCAGCAGACCGTCCGGGGCGGCCGGGGAGCTGTTTTTT
V gene: TRBV6-6; J gene: TRBJ2-3; D gene: -; clone size: many; CDR3 protein: CASSYPGISGSTQYF; CDR3 DNA: TGTGCCAGCAGTTACCCGGGGATCTCAGGGAGTACGCAGTATTTT
V gene: TRBV20-1; J gene: TRBJ1-5; D gene: TRBD1; clone size: many; CDR3 protein: CSARTGVNQPQHF; CDR3 DNA: TGCAGTGCTAGGACAGGGGTTAATCAGCCCCAGCATTTT
V gene: TRBV5-8; J gene: TRBJ2-1; D gene: TRBD2; clone size: -; CDR3 protein: CASSLGTSGAHYNEQFF; CDR3 DNA: TGTGCCAGCAGCTTGGGGACTAGCGGGGCACATTACAATGAGCAGTTCTTC
V gene: TRBV30; J gene: TRBJ2-7; D gene: -; clone size: many; CDR3 protein: CAWSVLGWYEQYF; CDR3 DNA: TGTGCCTGGAGTGTACTAGGCTGGTACGAGCAGTACTTC
V gene: TRBV5-8; J gene: TRBJ2-2; D gene: TRBD1; clone size: -; CDR3 protein: CASSQGTGGTGELFF; CDR3 DNA: TGTGCCAGCAGCCAAGGGACAGGGGGCACCGGGGAGCTGTTTTTT
V gene: TRBV7-2; J gene: TRBJ2-7; D gene: TRBD2; clone size: many; CDR3 protein: CASSLSGGGVPYEQYF; CDR3 DNA: TGTGCCAGCAGCTTAAGTGGCGGGGGGGTTCCCTACGAGCAGTACTTC
V gene: TRBV4-3; J gene: TRBJ2-1; D gene: -; clone size: -; CDR3 protein: CASSQDRQAHNEQFF; CDR3 DNA: TGCGCCAGCAGCCAAGATCGGCAGGCACACAATGAGCAGTTCTTC
V gene: TRBV7-9; J gene: TRBJ2-7; D gene: TRBD1; clone size: many; CDR3 protein: CASSRAGQGVYEQYF; CDR3 DNA: TGTGCCAGCAGCCGCGCGGGACAGGGTGTTTACGAGCAGTACTTC
V gene: TRBV19; J gene: TRBJ2-7; D gene: -; clone size: -; CDR3 protein: CASTSSGYGHEQYF; CDR3 DNA: TGTGCCAGTACCTCATCGGGCTACGGCCACGAGCAGTACTTC
V gene: TRBV7-9; J gene: TRBJ2-2; D gene: -; clone size: many; CDR3 protein: CASRITGELFF; CDR3 DNA: TGTGCCAGCAGAATTACCGGGGAGCTGTTTTTT
V gene: TRBV5-4; J gene: TRBJ1-2; D gene: TRBD1; clone size: -; CDR3 protein: CASSLRQGMGYTF; CDR3 DNA: TGTGCCAGCAGCTTGCGACAGGGAATGGGCTACACCTTC
V gene: TRBV7-3; J gene: TRBJ1-4; D gene: -; clone size: -; CDR3 protein: CASSQQGRTNEKLFF; CDR3 DNA: TGTGCCAGCAGCCAACAGGGTAGGACTAATGAAAAACTGTTTTTT
V gene: TRBV6-1; J gene: TRBJ1-5; D gene: TRBD1; clone size: many; CDR3 protein: CASSLGDRDQPQHF; CDR3 DNA: TGTGCCAGCAGTCTAGGGGACAGGGATCAGCCCCAGCATTTT
V gene: TRBV7-7; J gene: TRBJ2-1; D gene: -; clone size: few; CDR3 protein: CASSPLDSPPYNEQFF; CDR3 DNA: TGTGCTAGCAGCCCCCTGGACAGTCCTCCCTACAATGAGCAGTTCTTC
V gene: TRBV19; J gene: TRBJ2-1; D gene: -; clone size: -; CDR3 protein: CASSIWGEQFF; CDR3 DNA: TGTGCCAGTAGTATTTGGGGTGAGCAGTTCTTC
V gene: TRBV20-1; J gene: TRBJ1-6; D gene: TRBD1; clone size: once; CDR3 protein: CSASRDRGYSPLHF; CDR3 DNA: TGCAGTGCTAGTCGGGACAGGGGGTACTCACCCCTCCACTTT
V gene: TRBV7-3; J gene: TRBJ2-7; D gene: -; clone size: many; CDR3 protein: CASSLWQGYEQYF; CDR3 DNA: TGTGCCAGCAGCTTATGGCAGGGGTACGAGCAGTACTTC
V gene: TRBV6-1; J gene: TRBJ2-3; D gene: -; clone size: many; CDR3 protein: CASGRDFGPDTQYF; CDR3 DNA: TGTGCCAGCGGCCGGGACTTCGGCCCAGATACGCAGTATTTT
V gene: TRBV2; J gene: TRBJ2-5; D gene: TRBD1; clone size: many; CDR3 protein: CASKREVQGEETQYF; CDR3 DNA: TGTGCCAGCAAAAGGGAAGTACAGGGGGAAGAGACCCAGTACTTC
V gene: TRBV9; J gene: TRBJ2-1; D gene: -; clone size: -; CDR3 protein: CASSESWLDNEQFF; CDR3 DNA: TGTGCCAGCAGCGAGAGTTGGCTAGATAATGAGCAGTTCTTC
V gene: TRBV11-2; J gene: TRBJ2-3; D gene: TRBD1; clone size: many; CDR3 protein: CASSYTQGATDTQYF; CDR3 DNA: TGTGCCAGCAGCTACACACAGGGGGCAACAGATACGCAGTATTTT
V gene: TRBV10-2; J gene: TRBJ1-1; D gene: -; clone size: many; CDR3 protein: CASSRGLGNTEAFF; CDR3 DNA: TGTGCCAGCTCACGCGGGTTAGGGAACACTGAAGCTTTCTTT
V gene: TRBV5-5; J gene: TRBJ1-1; D gene: -; clone size: many; CDR3 protein: CASSLAFNTEAFF; CDR3 DNA: TGTGCCAGCAGCTTGGCCTTCAACACTGAAGCTTTCTTT
V gene: TRBV10-3; J gene: TRBJ2-1; D gene: TRBD1; clone size: many; CDR3 protein: CAISDRDRVNNEQFF; CDR3 DNA: TGTGCCATCAGTGACCGGGACAGGGTGAACAATGAGCAGTTCTTC
V gene: TRBV19; J gene: TRBJ2-3; D gene: -; clone size: few; CDR3 protein: CASSIRDLGTDTQYF; CDR3 DNA: TGTGCCAGTAGTATCCGGGACTTAGGCACAGATACGCAGTATTTT
V gene: TRBV20-1; J gene: TRBJ1-2; D gene: -; clone size: many; CDR3 protein: CSASPIGRDHTGYTF; CDR3 DNA: TGCAGTGCTAGCCCGATTGGAAGGGATCACACTGGCTACACCTTC
V gene: TRBV3-1; J gene: TRBJ2-5; D gene: -; clone size: many; CDR3 protein: CASSPVGRETQYF; CDR3 DNA: TGTGCCAGCAGCCCCGTCGGGAGAGAGACCCAGTACTTC
V gene: TRBV20-1; J gene: TRBJ2-5; D gene: -; clone size: -; CDR3 protein: CSASLETQYF; CDR3 DNA: TGCAGTGCTAGTTTGGAGACCCAGTACTTC
V gene: TRBV11-2; J gene: TRBJ1-2; D gene: TRBD1; clone size: many; CDR3 protein: CASSVTWTGGTRGYTF; CDR3 DNA: TGTGCCAGCAGCGTTACCTGGACAGGGGGCACAAGGGGCTACACCTTC
V gene: TRBV20-1; J gene: TRBJ2-7; D gene: -; clone size: many; CDR3 protein: CSARSDLGEQYF; CDR3 DNA: TGCAGTGCTAGAAGTGACCTTGGGGAGCAGTACTTC
V gene: TRBV11-3; J gene: TRBJ1-1; D gene: -; clone size: many; CDR3 protein: CASSRDDTEAFF; CDR3 DNA: TGTGCCAGCAGCAGGGACGACACTGAAGCTTTCTTT
V gene: TRBV7-2; J gene: TRBJ2-3; D gene: -; clone size: -; CDR3 protein: CATPGGPSTDTQYF; CDR3 DNA: TGTGCCACCCCTGGGGGCCCTAGCACAGATACGCAGTATTTT
V gene: TRBV20-1; J gene: TRBJ2-3; D gene: TRBD2; clone size: -; CDR3 protein: CSARGRPTSGRDYWGTDTQYF; CDR3 DNA: TGCAGTGCTAGAGGCCGCCCGACTAGCGGGAGGGATTATTGGGGCACAGATACGCAGTATTTT
V gene: TRBV20-1; J gene: TRBJ2-3; D gene: -; clone size: many; CDR3 protein: CSARDPLDGADTQYF; CDR3 DNA: TGCAGTGCTAGAGATCCCCTTGACGGGGCGGATACGCAGTATTTT
V gene: TRBV4-1; J gene: TRBJ1-1; D gene: -; clone size: many; CDR3 protein: CASSQESDGTEAFF; CDR3 DNA: TGCGCCAGCAGCCAAGAATCGGACGGCACTGAAGCTTTCTTT
V gene: TRBV19; J gene: TRBJ2-7; D gene: TRBD1; clone size: -; CDR3 protein: CASSTTGTGSYEQYF; CDR3 DNA: TGTGCCAGTAGTACCACAGGGACAGGGAGCTACGAGCAGTACTTC
V gene: TRBV7-9; J gene: TRBJ2-2; D gene: TRBD2; clone size: -; CDR3 protein: CATLAGGNTGELFF; CDR3 DNA: TGTGCCACCTTAGCGGGGGGTAACACCGGGGAGCTGTTTTTT
V gene: TRBV12-5; J gene: TRBJ1-2; D gene: TRBD1; clone size: many; CDR3 protein: CASGATGGDGYTF; CDR3 DNA: TGTGCTAGTGGGGCGACAGGGGGTGATGGCTACACCTTC
V gene: TRBV6-1; J gene: TRBJ1-5; D gene: TRBD1; clone size: many; CDR3 protein: CASSSSKKTGGNQPQHF; CDR3 DNA: TGTGCCAGCAGTTCCTCCAAAAAGACAGGGGGCAATCAGCCCCAGCATTTT
V gene: TRBV5-1; J gene: TRBJ2-7; D gene: -; clone size: many; CDR3 protein: CASSESSYEQYF; CDR3 DNA: TGCGCCAGCAGCGAGAGCTCCTACGAGCAGTACTTC
V gene: TRBV3-1; J gene: TRBJ2-2; D gene: TRBD1; clone size: -; CDR3 protein: CASSRFDRGAGELFF; CDR3 DNA: TGTGCCAGCAGCCGCTTTGACAGGGGGGCCGGGGAGCTGTTTTTT